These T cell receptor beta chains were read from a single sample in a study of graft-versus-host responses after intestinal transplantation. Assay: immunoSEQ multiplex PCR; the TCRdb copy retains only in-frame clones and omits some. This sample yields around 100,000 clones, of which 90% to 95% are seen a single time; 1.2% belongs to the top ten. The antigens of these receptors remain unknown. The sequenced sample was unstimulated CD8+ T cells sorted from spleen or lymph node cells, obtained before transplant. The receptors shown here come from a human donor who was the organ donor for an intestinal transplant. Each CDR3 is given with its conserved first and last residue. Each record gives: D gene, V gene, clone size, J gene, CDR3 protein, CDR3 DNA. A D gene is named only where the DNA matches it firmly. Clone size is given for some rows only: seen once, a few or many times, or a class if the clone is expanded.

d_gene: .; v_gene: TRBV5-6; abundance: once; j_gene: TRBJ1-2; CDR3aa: CASSQRNGYGYTF; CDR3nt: TGTGCCAGCAGCCAACGGAACGGCTATGGCTACACCTTC
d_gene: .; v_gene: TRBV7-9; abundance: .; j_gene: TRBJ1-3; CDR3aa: CASSFFRFGNTIYF; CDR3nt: TGTGCCAGCAGCTTCTTCAGGTTTGGAAACACCATATATTTT
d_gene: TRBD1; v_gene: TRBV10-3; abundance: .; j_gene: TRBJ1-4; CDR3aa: CANGTGWEKLFF; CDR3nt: TGTGCCAACGGGACAGGGTGGGAAAAACTGTTTTTT
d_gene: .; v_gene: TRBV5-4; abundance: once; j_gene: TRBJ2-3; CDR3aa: CASSLLGADTQYF; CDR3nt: TGTGCCAGCAGCTTGCTGGGAGCGGATACGCAGTATTTT
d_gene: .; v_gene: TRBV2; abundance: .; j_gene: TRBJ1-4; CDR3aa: CASSGGHAATNGKLFF; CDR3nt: TGTGCCAGCAGTGGGGGACATGCTGCAACTAATGGAAAACTGTTTTTT
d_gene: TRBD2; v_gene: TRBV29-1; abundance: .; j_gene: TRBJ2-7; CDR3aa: CSVGGTSAGFEAGEQYF; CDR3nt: TGCAGCGTTGGAGGGACTAGCGCCGGATTCGAAGCGGGAGAGCAGTACTTC
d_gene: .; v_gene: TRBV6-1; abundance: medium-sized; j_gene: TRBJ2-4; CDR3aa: CASSEYGGNIQYF; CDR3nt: TGTGCCAGCAGTGAATATGGGGGAAACATTCAGTACTTC
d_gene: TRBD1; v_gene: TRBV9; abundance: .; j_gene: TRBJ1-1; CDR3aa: CASSGRDRAAEAFF; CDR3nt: TGTGCCAGCAGCGGCCGGGACAGGGCCGCGGAAGCTTTCTTT
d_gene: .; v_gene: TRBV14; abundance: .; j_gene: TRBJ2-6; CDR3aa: CASSHASGAGANVLTF; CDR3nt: TGTGCCAGCAGCCATGCGAGTGGAGCTGGGGCCAACGTCCTGACTTTC
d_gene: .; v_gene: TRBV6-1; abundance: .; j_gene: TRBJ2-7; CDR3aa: CASSEPNYEQYF; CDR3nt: TGTGCCAGCAGTGAACCCAACTACGAGCAGTACTTC
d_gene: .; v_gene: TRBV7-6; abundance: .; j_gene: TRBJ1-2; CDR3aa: CASSSSSHMGYTF; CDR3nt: TGTGCCAGCAGCTCCAGTAGCCACATGGGCTACACCTTC
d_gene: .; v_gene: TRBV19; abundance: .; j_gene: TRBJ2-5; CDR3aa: CASSIDPPGSGETQYF; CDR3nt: TGTGCCAGTAGTATAGATCCCCCGGGCTCTGGTGAGACCCAGTACTTC
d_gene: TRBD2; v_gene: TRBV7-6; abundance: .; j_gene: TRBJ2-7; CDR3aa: CASSLSGSYEQYF; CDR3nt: TGTGCCAGCAGCCTTAGCGGGAGCTACGAGCAGTACTTC
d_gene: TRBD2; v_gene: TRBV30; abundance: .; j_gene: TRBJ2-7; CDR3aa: CAWVTSGPFYEQYF; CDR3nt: TGTGCCTGGGTAACTAGCGGCCCCTTCTACGAGCAGTACTTC
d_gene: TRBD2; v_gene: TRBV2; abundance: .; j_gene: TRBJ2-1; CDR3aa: CASSEWDSGNYNEQFF; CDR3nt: TGTGCCAGCAGTGAATGGGATAGCGGGAACTACAATGAGCAGTTCTTC
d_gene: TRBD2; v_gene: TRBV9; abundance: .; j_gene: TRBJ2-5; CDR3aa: CASSVGTSGDQETQYF; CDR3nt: TGTGCCAGCAGCGTAGGGACTAGCGGGGACCAAGAGACCCAGTACTTC
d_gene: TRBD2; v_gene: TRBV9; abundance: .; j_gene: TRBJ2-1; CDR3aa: CASSAPRGGIYNEQFF; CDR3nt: TGTGCCAGCAGCGCCCCTCGGGGAGGGATCTACAATGAGCAGTTCTTC
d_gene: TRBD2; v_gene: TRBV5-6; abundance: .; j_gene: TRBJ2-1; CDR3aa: CASSTGLAGDVRVQFF; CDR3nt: TGTGCCAGCAGCACCGGACTAGCGGGAGATGTAAGGGTGCAGTTCTTC
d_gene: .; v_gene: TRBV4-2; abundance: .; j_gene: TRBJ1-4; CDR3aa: CASSQEGDNEKLFF; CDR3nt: TGTGCCAGCAGCCAAGAGGGTGATAATGAAAAACTGTTTTTT